Below, 20 T cell receptor beta chains from the same sample are listed, as sequenced in a study of blood T cell repertoires in COVID-19. Profiling relied on immunoSEQ multiplex PCR, and the TCRdb table lists in-frame clones only, not all of them. The table has approximately 400,000 clones, over 80% seen once. Sample: PBMCs or T cells enriched from blood (not recorded which). The source of these receptors is a woman aged 45-65 years who had recovered from COVID-19.

The V and J genes are TRBV18 and TRBJ2-1; 10 bases are a match to TRBD2. The V gene end was trimmed by 3 bases and the J gene end by 8 bases; junction bases not matched to a gene: 16. Germline V gene sequence: CDR1 KGHSH, CDR2 LQKENI. This CDR3 is built from 18 residues. CDR3 sequence (DNA): TGTGCCAGCTCACCTAGTCAACTAGCGGGACCAAAGAGGGATGAGCAGTTCTTC. Residues: CASSPSQLAGPKRDEQFF.

V usage is TRBV9 and J usage is TRBJ2-3; no clear D. Germline V gene sequence: CDR1 SGDLS, CDR2 YYNGEE. CDR3 length: 13 residues. With 0 bases removed from V and 2 bases from J, the gap between germline ends came to 4 bases. The CDR3 protein is CASSVDTTDTQYF. In nucleotides, the CDR3 is TGTGCCAGCAGCGTAGACACCACAGATACGCAGTATTTT.

The chain carries TRBV18 and TRBJ2-7; the match to TRBD2 covers 9 bases. CDR3 length: 15 amino acids. Per the germline V gene, CDR1 is KGHSH and CDR2 is LQKENI. V gave up 7 bases and J gave up 4 bases; unmatched junction bases: 11. The CDR3 here is CASLDEVAGEYEQYF. CDR3 DNA sequence: TGTGCCAGCTTAGACGAGGTAGCGGGGGAGTACGAGCAGTACTTC.

The chain uses TRBV3-1 (or the pseudogene TRBV3-2) and TRBJ2-3; 13 nucleotides match TRBD2. The CDR3 covers 20 residues. CDR1 LGHDT and CDR2 YNNKEL come from the germline V gene (reference sequence). The trim removed 1 base at V and 4 bases at J, leaving 14 bases unmatched. The CDR3 region has the DNA TGTGCCAGCAGCCAAGCTCCAGCCCCACTAGCGGGAGGGTTATCAGATACGCAGTATTTT. Translating gives CASSQAPAPLAGGLSDTQYF.

This chain joins TRBV11-2 and TRBJ2-7; D possibly corresponds to TRBD1 (6 bases). In germline, CDR1 is SGHAT, CDR2 FQNNGV. V was cut by 5 bases and J by 2 bases, with 16 bases left in between. There are 15 residues in the CDR3. The CDR3 region is CASSETGISAYEQYF. CDR3 nucleotide sequence: TGTGCCAGCAGCGAAACAGGGATTAGTGCCTACGAGCAGTACTTC.

CDR3 sequence reads: CASSAGQPTYNEQFF. The CDR3 region has the DNA TGCGCCAGCAGCGCCGGACAGCCGACTTACAATGAGCAGTTCTTC. The chain has TRBV5-1 and TRBJ2-1; D is perhaps TRBD1 (6 bases). The germline V gene encodes CDR1 SGHRS and CDR2 YFSETQ. The CDR3 has 15 residues. V lost 4 bases, J lost 4 bases, and 15 bases lay in between.

The V call is TRBV3-1 (or the pseudogene TRBV3-2), the J call TRBJ2-6, with D perhaps TRBD1 (6 bases). The germline gives CDR1 LGHDT, CDR2 YNNKEL (reference sequence). The CDR3 has 19 amino acids. Trimming cost V 0 bases and J 2 bases, with 17 bases left between them. The CDR3 sequence: CASSQDTGQGMAGANVLTF. The CDR3 bases are TGTGCCAGCAGCCAAGACACGGGCCAGGGGATGGCTGGGGCCAACGTCCTGACTTTC.

The genes are TRBV5-8 and TRBJ1-2; TRBD1 matches at 9 bases. Trimming cost V 3 bases and J 3 bases; bases outside gene matches: 9. Germline assignment: CDR1 SGHTS and CDR2 YDEGEE. The CDR3 has 16 amino acids. This CDR3 is CASSWSAGTGHYGYTF. DNA for the CDR3: TGTGCCAGCAGCTGGTCCGCCGGGACAGGGCACTATGGCTACACCTTC.

The CDR3 spells CASRNSRVQYNEQFF. Here the CDR3 DNA reads TGTGCCAGCAGGAACTCTAGAGTCCAATACAATGAGCAGTTCTTC. The chain joins TRBV11-2 to TRBJ2-1; D is unclear. Trimming took 6 bases from V and 4 from J, leaving 16 bases between them. The length of the CDR3 is 15 residues. Germline lookup yields CDR1 SGHAT and CDR2 FQNNGV.

This sequence joins TRBV7-2 and TRBJ1-5, with 8 nucleotides matching TRBD1. There are 16 residues in the CDR3. Germline-derived CDR1 and CDR2 are SGHTA and FQGNSA. J was trimmed by 3 bases and V by 1 base; bases with no gene match: 5. For the CDR3, the DNA is TGTGCCAGCAGCTTAGACGGGACAGGTCACAATCAGCCCCAGCATTTT. Its protein product is CASSLDGTGHNQPQHF.

CDR3 bases: TGTGCCAGCAGTGAATACAAAGGGGTAGAGACCCAGTACTTC. Protein: CASSEYKGVETQYF. This sequence joins TRBV25-1 and TRBJ2-5; possibly TRBD1 for D (5 bases). CDR3 length: 14 amino acids. Trimming took off 0 bases at V and 4 bases at J, with 9 bases between the two ends. From germline, CDR1 is MGHDK and CDR2 SYGVNS.

V usage is TRBV7-2 and J usage is TRBJ2-6; the D is unclear. V lost 2 bases, J lost 0 bases, and 8 bases lay in between. The CDR3 totals 16 residues. Per germline, CDR1 SGHTA and CDR2 FQGNSA. CDR3 sequence (DNA): TGTGCCAGCAGCTTAAAGTTACTCTCTGGGGCCAACGTCCTGACTTTC. Translation: CASSLKLLSGANVLTF. Drawing the rest from reference TRBV7-2 and TRBJ2-6, the complete variable domain is GAGVSQSPSNKVTEKGKDVELRCDPISGHTALYWYRQSLGQGLEFLIYFQGNSAPDKSGLPSDRFSAERTGGSVSTLTIQRTQQEDSAVYLCASSLKLLSGANVLTFGAGSRLTVL.

The V and J genes are TRBV3-1 (or the pseudogene TRBV3-2) and TRBJ2-2; a weak D match, TRBD2 (6 bases). Germline V gene sequence: CDR1 LGHDT, CDR2 YNNKEL (reference sequence). The CDR3 has 15 amino acids. V lost 3 bases and J lost 8, with 16 bases in between. The CDR3 DNA reads TGTGCCAGCAGCCAGGGGGGTAGTTTGACGGGGGAGCTGTTTTTT. Protein: CASSQGGSLTGELFF.

The chain combines TRBV12-5 with TRBJ2-2; TRBD2 is a possible D gene (5 bases). This CDR3 region has 13 residues. V shed 4 bases and J shed 6 bases, with 9 bases lying between them. Germline V lookup: CDR1 LGHNT, CDR2 FRNRAP. The chain's CDR3 is CASGSRTAGELFF. CDR3 nucleotides: TGTGCTAGTGGTTCCCGGACTGCCGGGGAGCTGTTTTTT.

The rearrangement joins TRBV7-9 to TRBJ2-3, with 8 bases aligning to TRBD2. CDR1 is SEHNR and CDR2 is FQNEAQ in the germline V gene (reference sequence). This CDR3 is built from 15 residues. The ends lost 5 bases at V and 7 bases at J; junction bases unmatched: 11. The CDR3 DNA sequence: TGTGCCAGCAGCGGTGGGCGCGGGGGGCCCAATACGCAGTATTTT. This sequence encodes CASSGGRGGPNTQYF.

The sample holds a few counts of this clone. The CDR3 nucleotides read TGTGCCAGCAGCAAAATCGGCGGGGGGCGTTCGAACTATGGCTACACCTTC. Translating gives CASSKIGGGRSNYGYTF. The V gene is TRBV21-1, the J gene TRBJ1-2. TRBV21-1 is designated a pseudogene. The CDR3 loop spans 17 amino acids.

This clone was counted only a few times. V is TRBV27 and J is TRBJ2-4, with TRBD2 matching over 8 bases. Trimming removed 2 bases from V and 3 bases from J; junction bases left unmatched: 6. The CDR3 runs 16 residues. Germline lookup yields CDR1 MNHEY and CDR2 SMNVEV (reference sequence). The CDR3: CASSLGTRALKNIQYF. Written as DNA, the CDR3 is TGTGCCAGCAGTTTAGGGACTAGAGCGCTCAAAAACATTCAGTACTTC.

The rearrangement joins TRBV6-5 to TRBJ1-1; D may be TRBD1 (6 bases). This CDR3 region has 14 residues. Per the germline V gene, CDR1 is MNHEY and CDR2 is SVGAGI. V was clipped by 6 bases and J by 0 bases, with 11 bases between them. The CDR3 spells CASRDSGMNTEAFF. The DNA for the CDR3 is TGTGCCAGCAGGGACAGCGGGATGAACACTGAAGCTTTCTTT.

The CDR3 reads CASSQYNEQFF. CDR3 sequence (DNA): TGTGCCAGCAGTCAGTACAATGAGCAGTTCTTC. The chain uses TRBV27 and TRBJ2-1; D unresolved. Trimming stripped 5 bases from V and 4 bases from J, with 3 bases between. The CDR3 covers 11 residues. Germline CDR1 MNHEY, CDR2 SMNVEV (reference sequence).

The chain couples TRBV29-1 to TRBJ2-5; 9 bases align to TRBD1. Germline CDR1 SQVTM, CDR2 ANQGSEA. The V gene end was trimmed by 7 bases and the J gene end by 4 bases; junction bases not matched to a gene: 10. This CDR3 spans 14 amino acids. The CDR3 DNA reads TGCAGCGGAAGCCCGGGACAGGGAGGAGAGACCCAGTACTTC. Translating gives CSGSPGQGGETQYF.